Detailed here is one T cell receptor beta chain. This sample stems from a study of blood T cell repertoires in COVID-19. For the study at large: Specimens from acute and convalescent COVID-19 originated in the United States, Italy and Spain.

The CDR3 extends over 12 amino acids. Losses at the gene ends were 3 bases for V and 14 bases for J; bases not matched to a gene: 7. CDR1 is MNHEY, CDR2 SMNVEV, per germline (reference sequence). Allocation to cohorts depended on clinical history reported by the participants. Authors' processing steps: Amplification from reference gene primers served as the basis for estimated nucleated cell counts. The assay was immunoSEQ multiplex PCR, and TCRdb's table has in-frame clones only and misses some. That table is the source of V, J and clone size, and D and trimming were worked out from the DNA. The sample includes approximately 470,000 clones, 87% of them seen just once.

The sequence came from a woman aged 18-30 years who had recovered from COVID-19. Sequenced material: PBMCs or T cells enriched from blood (not recorded which). The rearrangement links TRBV27 to TRBJ2-1; 7 bases fit TRBD1. As DNA, the CDR3 is TGTGCCAGCAGTTTCGAGACAGGGCCTAAGTTCTTC. Translation: CASSFETGPKFF.